There are many counts of the clone carrying this TCR beta chain. PBMCs came from 10 ml fresh peripheral blood. There are 15 residues in the CDR3. The ends lost 6 bases at V and 4 bases at J; junction bases unmatched: 10. Germline-derived CDR1 and CDR2 are MNHNS and SASEGT. This sample was taken from a study of T cells in Graves' hyperthyroidism and ophthalmopathy. Template material for amplifying TCR beta CDR3 regions consisted of RNA transcripts. The study used the HTBI primer set for a first-round RT-PCR of the TCR CDR3. MiXCR was run by TCRdb on the multiplex PCR reads, yielding one entry per CDR3 protein. The sample has 300,000 to 350,000 distinct CDR3 sequences; 11% to 15% are singletons.

This receptor was taken from a woman aged 25 to 39 with Graves' hyperthyroidism. The chain recombines TRBV6-1 with TRBJ2-5; TRBD1 matches at 8 bases. The specimen sequenced was blood. The CDR3 reads CASSPAAGGGETQYF. CDR3 bases: TGTGCCAGCAGCCCCGCAGCAGGGGGCGGAGAGACCCAGTACTTC.